This T cell receptor beta chain derives from a study of human T cells and chemical hapten exposure listed by TCRdb under 2021. With respect to the entire study: For sensitization, 2% DPC in acetone was applied to an approximately 2 cm by approximately 2 cm area of upper inner arm skin. The libraries were sequenced as a pool, and the TCR yield per sample differed mostly because of small variations in library volumes within the pool. Patients additionally received weekly therapeutic DPC doses to the scalp throughout the approximately 24-week study period. Patch testing was performed on the upper back with Finn chambers containing 0.01% DPC, and the patch tests were scored after 6 days according to International Contact Dermatitis Research Group standards. The mostly female patient cohort included alopecia areata with under or over 50% scalp involvement, alopecia totalis and alopecia universalis. About 30 alopecia patients provided blood for TCR sequencing at one to four time points (pre-sensitization, 2, 6 and 24 weeks). The study tracked peripheral blood TCR repertoire changes in vivo during primary and secondary sensitization to the hapten diphenylcyclopropenone (DPC) in alopecia patients. Blood samples were taken from patients before sensitization (week 0) and then at 2, 6 and about 24 weeks after DPC sensitization. General findings and caveats noted by the study authors: Patch test score was positively correlated with the number of PT1 expanded TCRs, with significance at thresholds 8, 16 and 32 but not at 4. No change with DPC sensitization was found in the number of TCRs above 1 in 1000 frequency, and no evidence of global repertoire structure alterations was found. Because all patients had alopecia, a presumed autoimmune disease, the immune response of the patients might differ from that of healthy individuals. Compared with pre-sensitization or healthy control sets, expanded TCRs formed significantly more large CDR3 similarity clusters, which is consistent with antigen-driven responses. Repeated subsampling changed both the strength of the expansion versus patch-test correlation and the threshold at which the correlation became significant.

The sample's time point, from its label and the paper: patch test 2, 6 weeks after DPC sensitization. The treatment or condition label, read with the paper, signifies: therapeutic diphenylcyclopropenone sensitization with weekly scalp DPC. At every patch-test visit, the blood draw took place before the patch test was put on. Patients were eligible if aged 18 to 70, diagnosed with alopecia and judged suitable for DPC therapy, and pregnant patients were excluded. Total RNA was extracted from unfractionated whole blood that had been collected in Tempus Blood RNA tubes. Libraries were built with RACE. Sequencing took place on a NextSeq 500. During library preparation, unique molecular identifiers were attached to individual cDNA molecules so that TCRs could be counted in a quantitative, reproducible way. For every blood RNA sample, sequencing covered both the TCR alpha and TCR beta chains. The source study handled its data this way. A median of roughly 98,000 TCRs per sample was observed, with a range of roughly 23,224 to 700,000. V, J and CDR3 annotation of the TCR reads was performed with the Decombinator software suite. To make PS versus PT1 abundance plots, every sample was subsampled to the same number of TCRs (28,000). Expanded TCRs were defined as absent before sensitization and observed at least eight times at the 2-week time point. The public reads were quality trimmed at Q25 with fastp and then assembled into clones with MiXCR by TCRdb, keeping productive beta chains. One record per CDR3 amino acid sequence lists the most common genes and DNA. None of the V and J calls come from the authors' own analysis; TCRdb made them. Present in this sample are hundreds of thousands of distinct CDR3 sequences, about 6% of which were seen just once. Around 6.1% of the sample rests with the top ten.

Here V drops 0 bases and J drops 2 bases, and the junction holds 7 bases not matched to any gene. The CDR3 starts with the cysteine, ends with the phenylalanine, and has 16 residues. The CDR3 DNA has 48 bases and is translated from base 1. The germline V gene provides CDR1 MGHRA and CDR2 YSYEKL. This clonotype was seen a few times. The specificity of this receptor is unknown. The sample holds no much larger clone one base away, and base qualities are not on file. This TCR was recovered from a young woman with alopecia areata. Some clones in this sample may be carry-over from other donors' samples. This chain joins TRBV4-1 to TRBJ2-7; TRBD2 matches 7 bases in the middle. The sample in question was whole blood, obtained in connection with sensitization to the hapten diphenylcyclopropenone (DPC). The nucleotides are TGCGCCAGCAGCCAAGAGAAGGCTAGCGGAACCTACGAGCAGTACTTC. Its protein reads: CASSQEKASGTYEQYF.